The 14 T cell receptor beta chains presented below share a single source sample, sequenced in a study of CXCR3-negative and CXCR3-positive naive CD8 T cells. cDNA libraries for TRB were generated by 5' RACE incorporating UMI labels. TCRdb reprocessed the 5' RACE reads, with one entry per CDR3 protein and no DNA. The data include 70,000 to 95,000 distinct CDR3 sequences; the top ten clones carry around 1.5%. Sequencing was done on a sample of naive CXCR3- CD8+ T cells from blood. Subset defined: CD45RO-CCR7+CD27+CD95- naive CD8+ T cells lacking CXCR3 (TNR3-). The receptors come from a human donor in good health. Some clones in this sample may be carry-over from other donors' samples.

The V call is TRBV29-1, the J call TRBJ1-1; TCRdb designates TRBD1, a call that cannot be tested without DNA. The germline gives CDR1 SQVTM, CDR2 ANQGSEA. This CDR3 region has 15 residues. CDR3 in amino acids: CSVEGTGGADTEAFF.

This chain links TRBV7-8 with TRBJ2-7; the D call of TRBD2 rests on TCRdb alone, since no DNA is present to check it. Germline loops: CDR1 SGHVS, CDR2 FQNEAQ. CDR3 length: 15 amino acids. The CDR3 sequence: CASSLYGRETYEQYF.

The V and J genes are TRBV12-3 or TRBV12-4 and TRBJ1-4; TCRdb selects TRBD1, and the lack of DNA leaves this call unchecked. This CDR3 contains 14 residues. This chain's CDR3 is CASSLATGRGKLFF.

This CDR3 reads CSALIRGGTEAFF. The chain couples TRBV29-1 to TRBJ1-1; TCRdb names TRBD1, which stays unverified in the absence of DNA. The CDR3 spans 13 residues. Germline V gene lookup returns CDR1 SQVTM and CDR2 ANQGSEA.

The chain employs TRBV28 and TRBJ2-1; TCRdb proposes TRBD1, but this gene call is untestable without DNA. Germline CDR1 and CDR2: MDHEN and SYDVKM. There are 14 residues in the CDR3. The CDR3 loop reads CASQGGIRYNEQFF.

The CDR3 here is CASSYQRDYYNEQFF. The genes are TRBV6-5 and TRBJ2-1. The CDR3 spans 15 residues. Germline V gene data show CDR1 as MNHEY and CDR2 as SVGAGI.

The V call is TRBV7-9, the J call TRBJ2-3; TCRdb's D call, TRBD1, is unchecked because there is no DNA. Germline values: CDR1 SEHNR, CDR2 FQNEAQ (reference sequence). The length of the CDR3 is 14 residues. This chain's CDR3 is CARRGAGPTDTQYF.

The V and J genes are TRBV6-5 and TRBJ1-3; with no DNA, the TCRdb D assignment of TRBD1 cannot be verified. The CDR3 length is 13 residues. The germline CDR1 and CDR2 sequences are MNHEY and SVGAGI. Here the CDR3 reads CASSPGPGNTIYF.

The rearrangement links TRBV5-6 to TRBJ2-1; the TCRdb D gene call, TRBD1, has no DNA to confirm it. The CDR3 extends over 15 amino acids. Germline assignment: CDR1 SGHDT and CDR2 YYEEEE. The CDR3 sequence: CASSTAGAAYNEQFF.

V and J are TRBV12-3 or TRBV12-4 and TRBJ2-1; the TCRdb D gene call, TRBD2, has no DNA to confirm it. The CDR3 loop spans 17 amino acids. CDR3 protein: CASSPDASPFLKNEKFF.

The chain is built from TRBV29-1 and TRBJ2-7; TCRdb reports TRBD1, a call that lacks DNA to check it against. The CDR3 loop spans 16 amino acids. Germline values: CDR1 SQVTM, CDR2 ANQGSEA. CDR3 region: CSVEDPATGYSYEQYF.

The chain is built from TRBV6-5 and TRBJ2-2. The CDR3 totals 13 residues. Germline values: CDR1 MNHEY, CDR2 SVGAGI. The CDR3 loop is CASSPVNTGELFF.

The J gene is TRBJ2-5, the V gene TRBV7-2. Germline CDR1 is SGHTA and CDR2 is FQGNSA. CDR3 size: 15 residues. The CDR3 is CASSLLVRSRETQYF.

The chain employs TRBV29-1 and TRBJ2-1; TCRdb names TRBD1, which stays unverified in the absence of DNA. This CDR3 has 13 amino acids. Looked up from germline, CDR1 is SQVTM and CDR2 is ANQGSEA. This CDR3 is CSVEAGDINEQFF.